This TCR beta chain is drawn from a study of T cell responses to AZD1222 COVID-19 vaccine. Study background: Second-dose timings of about 4 or about 12 weeks were pooled. Notes on the study in general: Along spike, vaccine-associated CD4 TCRs were found throughout, with dominance at 160-218 and 743-854. The donors showed a predominance of white British ancestry and of females, with possible underestimation of clonal diversity. Only 5 or 6 people who got AZD1222 tested seropositive at baseline.

The assay was immunoSEQ multiplex PCR, and TCRdb's table has in-frame clones only and misses some. The sample has approximately 92,000 clones; 90% to 95% are singletons. Details on this clone: Its antigen remains unidentified.

This CDR3 contains 14 residues. The ends were cut back, 8 bases at V and 2 bases at J, with 15 bases in the middle. Germline V gene lookup returns CDR1 MDHEN and CDR2 SYDVKM. The chain is built from TRBV28 and TRBJ1-2, with D possibly being TRBD1 (5 bases). This TCR was sampled from an adult in good health. The specimen was peripheral blood, collected on day 0 of AZD1222 vaccination. Written as DNA, the CDR3 is TGTGCCAGCGAGAGTGCCGACAGCAACTATGGCTACACCTTC. Translated: CASESADSNYGYTF.